The 32 T cell receptor beta chains presented below share a single source sample, sequenced in a study of Graves' ophthalmopathy and Graves' hyperthyroidism. RNA transcripts were the source from which TCR beta CDR3 regions were amplified. HTBI primers primed a first-round RT-PCR, and a second-round multiplex PCR followed. Each CDR3 protein gets one entry after TCRdb re-called the multiplex PCR reads with MiXCR. The table records a few hundred thousand distinct CDR3 sequences, about 18% of them present only once. Specimen: peripheral blood. The origin of the receptors is an adult woman with stable Graves' hyperthyroidism.

The rearrangement uses TRBV18 and TRBJ1-5; D gene unclear. V was clipped by 6 bases and J by 5 bases, with 11 bases between them. This CDR3 region has 13 residues. Germline assignment: CDR1 KGHSH and CDR2 LQKENI. This CDR3 is CASSRRSDQPQHF. CDR3 nucleotide sequence: TGTGCCAGCTCCCGAAGGTCGGATCAGCCCCAGCATTTT.

This clonotype was found many times. This chain uses TRBV4-1 with TRBJ1-5; D call uncertain. Germline V gives CDR1 MGHRA, CDR2 YSYEKL. The germline V and J ends were trimmed by 1 base and 0 bases, with 10 bases remaining between them. The CDR3 has 16 residues. The CDR3 DNA reads TGCGCCAGCAGCCAAGGGTTGGTCTATAGCAATCAGCCCCAGCATTTT. It translates to CASSQGLVYSNQPQHF.

This clonotype was found many times. At one boundary the junction diverges from the germline segment, which might be a read error. The V gene is TRBV27, the J gene TRBJ2-4, with a weak D call TRBD2 (5 bases). Germline CDR1 is MNHEY and CDR2 is SMNVEV (reference sequence). This CDR3 has 14 amino acids. The CDR3 here is CASKPRGVLNIKYF. The CDR3 region has the DNA TGTGCCAGCAAACCTCGGGGAGTCCTAAACATTAAGTACTTC.

The genes are TRBV6-5 and TRBJ1-5; D is unresolved. Trimming took 0 bases from V and 9 from J, leaving 15 bases between them. This CDR3 is 15 amino acids long. Germline-derived CDR1 and CDR2 are MNHEY and SVGAGI. CDR3: CASSYSSGTELPQHF. CDR3 in DNA: TGTGCCAGCAGTTACTCTTCGGGTACTGAGCTGCCCCAGCATTTT.

Many counts were recorded for this clonotype. The chain links TRBV12-3 or TRBV12-4 to TRBJ1-1; D unresolved. Trimming removed 7 bases from V and 2 bases from J, with 11 bases in between. The CDR3 is 13 amino acids. The CDR3 DNA is TGTGCCAGCATGTGGGATAGAAACACTGAAGCTTTCTTT. Its translation is CASMWDRNTEAFF.

There are many counts of this clonotype. The chain joins TRBV24-1 to TRBJ1-2; TRBD1 is a possible D gene (5 bases). CDR1 and CDR2 (germline): KGHDR, SFDVKD. The CDR3 extends over 14 amino acids. Between the trimmed V and J ends, which lost 3 bases and 5 bases, there was a span of 12 bases. The CDR3, as DNA: TGTGCCACCAGTGATCTGGACCGGGGGTATGGCTACACCTTC. Its protein is CATSDLDRGYGYTF.

This clonotype came up many times. The chain employs TRBV19 and TRBJ1-5; the D gene is possibly TRBD1 (6 bases). Trimming took off 7 bases at V and 5 bases at J, with 18 bases between the two ends. CDR3 length equals 15 residues. Germline CDR1 reads LNHDA; CDR2 reads SQIVND (reference sequence). The CDR3 protein is CASTRKGRGDQPQHF. In DNA form, the CDR3 reads TGTGCCAGTACCCGAAAGGGGAGGGGGGATCAGCCCCAGCATTTT.

This clonotype has at least ten counts. This chain uses TRBV7-9 with TRBJ1-1, with a weak D call TRBD1 (6 bases). In germline, CDR1 is SEHNR, CDR2 FQNEAQ (reference sequence). There are 13 residues in the CDR3. The CDR3 coding sequence is TGTGTGCTAAGGGGGTCCATGAACACTGAAGCTTTCTTT. Translated, it gives CVLRGSMNTEAFF. Full variable domain (rest looked up from reference TRBV7-9 and TRBJ1-1): DTGVSQNPRHKITKRGQNVTFRCDPISEHNRLYWYRQTLGQGPEFLTYFQNEAQLEKSRLLSDRFSAERPKGSFSTLEIQRTEQGDSAMYLCVLRGSMNTEAFFGQGTRLTVV.

This clonotype has a count of ten or more. V usage is TRBV5-1 and J usage is TRBJ1-1, with D possibly matching TRBD1 (5 bases). CDR1 is SGHRS, CDR2 YFSETQ, per germline. CDR3 size: 16 residues. Trimming removed 0 bases at V and 7 bases at J, with 19 bases between. CDR3 residues: CASSLGRLGQSDEAFF. CDR3 bases: TGCGCCAGCAGCTTGGGACGCCTGGGGCAAAGCGATGAAGCTTTCTTT.

This clonotype has a count of ten or more. This sequence joins TRBV12-3 or TRBV12-4 and TRBJ1-6; TRBD1 agrees at 12 bases. The CDR3 contains 15 residues. Unmatched junction bases numbered 5, after V lost 5 bases and J lost 9 bases. The CDR3 DNA reads as TGTGCCAGCAGTCTCCGGGACAGGGGGCGTTCACCCCTCCACTTT. This encodes CASSLRDRGRSPLHF.

This clonotype came up once. CDR3 sequence: CASIQLGAASRYGYTF. The CDR3 bases are TGTGCCAGCATCCAACTGGGGGCGGCCTCCCGGTATGGCTACACCTTC. The V and J genes are TRBV28 and TRBJ1-2, with D possibly matching TRBD1 (6 bases). The CDR3 contains 16 residues. CDR1 is MDHEN and CDR2 is SYDVKM in the germline V gene. V lost 7 bases, J lost 5 bases, and 23 bases lay in between.

The chain couples TRBV20-1 to TRBJ1-2; no reliable D call. V lost 4 bases, J lost 4 bases, and 7 bases lay in between. The CDR3 extends over 11 amino acids. Germline-derived CDR1 and CDR2 are DFQATT and SNEGSKA (reference sequence). In DNA, the CDR3 is TGCAGTGCTACGGATAGCTATGGCTACACCTTC. Residues: CSATDSYGYTF.

There are a few counts of this clonotype. The chain employs TRBV30 and TRBJ1-1; D remains ambiguous. CDR3 length: 12 amino acids. Per germline, CDR1 GTSNPN and CDR2 SVGIG (reference sequence). V was shortened by 2 bases and J by 7 bases, with 11 bases between the two germline ends. The CDR3 sequence: CAWSPQHLEAFF. DNA of the CDR3: TGTGCCTGGAGTCCCCAGCACCTTGAAGCTTTCTTT.

At least ten counts were recorded for this clonotype. The chain uses TRBV19 and TRBJ1-6, with D perhaps matching TRBD1 (5 bases). V dropped 2 bases and J dropped 7 bases, with 9 bases sitting between them. The CDR3 length is 14 residues. CDR1 LNHDA and CDR2 SQIVND come from the germline V gene (reference sequence). CDR3 region: CASSIRGENSPLHF. The CDR3 nucleotides read TGTGCCAGTAGTATACGGGGGGAAAATTCACCCCTCCACTTT.

The V gene is TRBV12-5, the J gene TRBJ1-2; 8 nucleotides align to TRBD1. V lost 4 bases to trimming and J lost 4 bases; unmatched junction nucleotides: 8. The CDR3 extends over 15 amino acids. Germline values: CDR1 LGHNT, CDR2 FRNRAP. This CDR3 is CASGWGPGGGYGYTF. CDR3 sequence (DNA): TGTGCTAGTGGTTGGGGACCAGGGGGCGGCTATGGCTACACCTTC.

This clonotype was observed many times. The chain links TRBV7-3 to TRBJ2-7; 9 bases are a match to TRBD2. From germline, CDR1 is SGHTA and CDR2 FQGTGA. V gave up 2 bases and J gave up 0 bases; unmatched junction bases: 2. The CDR3 has 15 amino acids. The CDR3 bases are TGTGCCAGCAGCTTAGGTAGCGGGAGCTCCTACGAGCAGTACTTC. It yields the protein CASSLGSGSSYEQYF.

This clonotype was observed a few times. This chain connects TRBV30 to TRBJ2-2; D is possibly TRBD2 (6 bases). CDR1 GTSNPN and CDR2 SVGIG come from the germline V gene (reference sequence). The CDR3 length is 14 residues. The V and J ends lost 3 bases and 0 bases respectively, with 8 bases between them. The CDR3 bases are TGTGCCTGGAGGGCTAGCGCGAACACCGGGGAGCTGTTTTTT. Translation gives CAWRASANTGELFF.

This clonotype appeared many times. J is TRBJ2-7 and V is TRBV10-3; D might be TRBD1 (5 bases). This CDR3 has 14 amino acids. Germline V lookup: CDR1 ENHRY, CDR2 SYGVKD. The germline V and J ends were trimmed by 0 bases and 3 bases, with 9 bases remaining between them. The CDR3 DNA reads TGTGCCATCAGTGAGTCAAGGACACTCTACGAGCAGTACTTC. Its protein product is CAISESRTLYEQYF.

The V and J genes are TRBV20-1 and TRBJ1-2; the match to TRBD1 covers 7 bases. Germline V gene sequence: CDR1 DFQATT, CDR2 SNEGSKA (reference sequence). This CDR3 region has 19 residues. Trimming took 0 bases from V and 0 from J; bases not matched to a gene: 16. In DNA, the CDR3 is TGCAGTGCTAGAGATCTAAATTCCACAGAGGGGGCCACTAACTATGGCTACACCTTC. It specifies CSARDLNSTEGATNYGYTF.

This clonotype was detected ten times or more. The J gene is TRBJ2-7, the V gene TRBV3-1, with D uncertain. CDR1 and CDR2 (germline): LGHDT, YNNKEL (reference sequence). This CDR3 comprises 13 residues. V lost 2 bases and J lost 1, with 6 bases in between. CDR3 region: CASSQPDSYEQYF. CDR3 nucleotides: TGTGCCAGCAGCCAACCTGATTCCTACGAGCAGTACTTC.

This clonotype was picked up many times. The chain is built from TRBV11-2 and TRBJ2-7, with TRBD2 as a possible D gene (6 bases). The V end lost 1 base, the J end lost 4 bases, and 8 bases lay between the germline ends. This CDR3 is built from 13 residues. Looked up from germline, CDR1 is SGHAT and CDR2 is FQNNGV. The CDR3 spells CASSLGEEYEQYF. The CDR3 DNA follows: TGTGCCAGCAGCTTAGGGGAGGAATACGAGCAGTACTTC.

This clonotype was recorded at least ten times. The chain joins TRBV5-5 to TRBJ2-4; maybe TRBD1 (6 bases). Trimming pared 1 base from V and 0 bases from J, leaving 23 bases between. This CDR3 region has 20 residues. Germline V CDR1 and CDR2: SGHKS, YYEKEE (reference sequence). This CDR3 is CASSLFRNRASVIAKNIQYF. The CDR3 coding sequence is TGTGCCAGCAGCTTGTTTAGAAACAGGGCGTCTGTCATAGCCAAAAACATTCAGTACTTC.

This clonotype was recorded at least ten times. V and J are TRBV5-1 and TRBJ2-7, with 12 bases lining up with TRBD2. The CDR3 has 16 amino acids. J lost 3 bases, V lost 0 bases, and 4 bases had no gene match. Germline lookup yields CDR1 SGHRS and CDR2 YFSETQ. The CDR3 loop reads CASSLGWTSGNYEQYF. DNA of the CDR3: TGCGCCAGCAGCTTGGGGTGGACTAGCGGGAACTACGAGCAGTACTTC.

The rearrangement joins TRBV27 to TRBJ1-2; D is ambiguous. The V and J ends lost 5 bases and 1 base respectively, with 17 bases between them. CDR1 is MNHEY and CDR2 is SMNVEV in the germline V gene (reference sequence). The CDR3 consists of 16 residues. CDR3: CASSAADTLFNYGYTF. CDR3 nucleotide sequence: TGTGCCAGCAGTGCCGCCGACACACTATTTAACTATGGCTACACCTTC.

The V and J genes are TRBV12-3 or TRBV12-4 and TRBJ1-2; no definite D call. The CDR3 spans 14 residues. V was pared by 1 base and J by 2 bases, with 8 bases between. For the CDR3, the DNA is TGTGCCAGCAGTTTAGTTGGGCCAAACTATGGCTACACCTTC. It codes for CASSLVGPNYGYTF.

This clonotype was counted ten times or more. The gene calls are TRBV7-2 and TRBJ2-7; TRBD1 matches at 11 bases. Per germline, CDR1 SGHTA and CDR2 FQGNSA. This CDR3 spans 15 amino acids. V lost 5 bases and J lost 3; bases outside the gene matches: 6. CDR3 region: CASSLLGTGGYEQYF. For the CDR3, the DNA is TGTGCCAGCAGCCTGCTGGGGACAGGGGGCTACGAGCAGTACTTC.

This clonotype was counted ten times or more. The CDR3 here is CASLQETAADYGYTF. CDR3 coding DNA: TGTGCCAGCTTACAGGAGACGGCCGCTGACTATGGCTACACCTTC. The chain combines TRBV2 with TRBJ1-2, with D possibly matching TRBD1 (5 bases). V dropped 8 bases and J dropped 3 bases, with 19 bases sitting between them. CDR1 SNHLY and CDR2 FYNNEI come from the germline V gene. The CDR3 loop spans 15 amino acids.

Comment on this clonotype: This may arise from a read error, as a much more abundant clone is one base away. The rearrangement joins TRBV5-5 to TRBJ1-3; D not certain. This CDR3 is built from 14 residues. Germline V gene lookup returns CDR1 SGHKS and CDR2 YYEKEE (reference sequence). The CDR3 spells CASSFMDGGNTVYF. CDR3 DNA sequence: TGTGCCAGCAGCTTCATGGATGGTGGAAACACCGTATATTTT.

This clonotype has at least ten counts. The CDR3 reads CASSGARRGKYF. The DNA of the CDR3 is TGTGCCAGCAGTGGGGCCCGTCGGGGCAAGTACTTC. V is TRBV6-2 or TRBV6-3 and J is TRBJ2-7, with D perhaps TRBD1 or TRBD2 (5 bases each). V lost 5 bases, J lost 11 bases, and 16 bases lay in between. The germline gives CDR1 MNHEY, CDR2 SVGEGT. The CDR3 totals 12 residues.

In its sample, this clonotype was seen many times. The chain couples TRBV19 to TRBJ1-2; D unclear. Trimming removed 6 bases from V and 4 bases from J, with 12 bases in between. CDR3 size: 13 residues. Germline V lookup: CDR1 LNHDA, CDR2 SQIVND (reference sequence). The DNA for the CDR3 is TGTGCCAGTAGCCGCGACACGGTCTATGGCTACACCTTC. It encodes CASSRDTVYGYTF.

This clonotype was detected ten times or more. CDR3 in DNA: TGTGCCAGCAGTGAAGGTGGCAGGGTAAACACTGAAGCTTTCTTT. Protein: CASSEGGRVNTEAFF. This chain connects TRBV6-1 to TRBJ1-1; a weak D match, TRBD1 (5 bases). CDR1 and CDR2 (germline): MNHNS, SASEGT. The V gene lost 1 base and the J gene lost 2 bases, with 11 bases spanning the gap. The CDR3 consists of 15 residues.

This clonotype has ten or more counts. V gene TRBV20-1 combines with J gene TRBJ2-7, with 7 nucleotides matching TRBD2. The ends lost 5 bases at V and 0 bases at J; junction bases unmatched: 7. Per germline, CDR1 DFQATT and CDR2 SNEGSKA (reference sequence). CDR3 length: 14 residues. The CDR3 coding sequence is TGCAGTGCTGGGTCCGGGACTAACTCCTACGAGCAGTACTTC. Its protein product is CSAGSGTNSYEQYF.